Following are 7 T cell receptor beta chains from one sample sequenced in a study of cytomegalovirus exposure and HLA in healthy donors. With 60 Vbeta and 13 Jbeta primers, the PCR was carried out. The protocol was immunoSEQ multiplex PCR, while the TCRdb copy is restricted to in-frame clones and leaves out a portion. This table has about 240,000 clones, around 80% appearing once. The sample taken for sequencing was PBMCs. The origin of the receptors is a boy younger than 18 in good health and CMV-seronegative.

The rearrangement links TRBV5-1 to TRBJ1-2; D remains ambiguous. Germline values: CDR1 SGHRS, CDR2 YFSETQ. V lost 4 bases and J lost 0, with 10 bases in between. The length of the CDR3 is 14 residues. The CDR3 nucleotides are TGCGCCAGCAGCATGGACGGAGCTAACTATGGCTACACCTTC. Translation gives CASSMDGANYGYTF.

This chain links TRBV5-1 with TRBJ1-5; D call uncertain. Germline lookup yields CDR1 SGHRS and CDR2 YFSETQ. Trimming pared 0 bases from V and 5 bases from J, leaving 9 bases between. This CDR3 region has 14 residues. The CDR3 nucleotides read TGCGCCAGCAGCTTGGATGGGAGGTATCAGCCCCAGCATTTT. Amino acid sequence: CASSLDGRYQPQHF.

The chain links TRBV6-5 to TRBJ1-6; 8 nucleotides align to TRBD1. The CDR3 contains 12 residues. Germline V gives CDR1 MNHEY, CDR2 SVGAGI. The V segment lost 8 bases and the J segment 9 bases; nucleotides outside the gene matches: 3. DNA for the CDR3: TGTGCCAGCGGACAGGGAGCTTCACCCCTCCACTTT. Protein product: CASGQGASPLHF.

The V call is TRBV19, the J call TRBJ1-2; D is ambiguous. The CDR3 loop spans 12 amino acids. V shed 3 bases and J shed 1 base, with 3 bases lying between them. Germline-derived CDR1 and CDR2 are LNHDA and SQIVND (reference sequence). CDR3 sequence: CASSISNYGYTF. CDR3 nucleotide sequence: TGTGCCAGTAGTATTAGTAACTATGGCTACACCTTC.

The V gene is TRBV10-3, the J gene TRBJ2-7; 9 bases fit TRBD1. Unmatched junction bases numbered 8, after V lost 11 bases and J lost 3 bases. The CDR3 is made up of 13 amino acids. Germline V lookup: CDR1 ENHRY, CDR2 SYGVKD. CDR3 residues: CALGTGISYEQYF. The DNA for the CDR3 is TGTGCCTTAGGGACAGGGATAAGCTACGAGCAGTACTTC.

CDR3 in amino acids: CAISESNRDTKTQYF. The DNA of the CDR3 is TGTGCCATCAGTGAGTCGAACCGGGACACGAAGACCCAGTACTTC. This rearrangement joins TRBV10-3 to TRBJ2-5, with D tentatively TRBD1 (6 bases). With 0 bases removed from V and 6 bases from J, the gap between germline ends came to 14 bases. Per germline, CDR1 ENHRY and CDR2 SYGVKD. The CDR3 extends over 15 amino acids.

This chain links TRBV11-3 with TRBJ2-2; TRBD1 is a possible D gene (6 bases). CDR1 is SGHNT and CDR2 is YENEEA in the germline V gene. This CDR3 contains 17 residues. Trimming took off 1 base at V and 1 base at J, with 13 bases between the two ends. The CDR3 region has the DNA TGTGCCAGCAGCTTAGTCGGGGCAGGGGAGAACACCGGGGAGCTGTTTTTT. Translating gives CASSLVGAGENTGELFF.